These 9 T cell receptor beta chains originate from one sample sequenced in a study of blood T cell repertoires in COVID-19. Libraries were prepared by immunoSEQ multiplex PCR; TCRdb keeps only in-frame clonotypes and omits some of them. This repertoire shows roughly 250,000 clones, about 93% found once; its top ten account for 1.5% to 2%. The sample was PBMCs or T cells enriched from blood (not recorded which). Receptors were obtained from a woman between 18 and 29 years old who had recovered from COVID-19.

The genes are TRBV7-9 and TRBJ2-7; 11 nucleotides align to TRBD2. Germline V gene data show CDR1 as SEHNR and CDR2 as FQNEAQ (reference sequence). CDR3 length: 15 residues. J lost 5 bases, V lost 5 bases, and 8 bases had no gene match. The CDR3 reads CASSLTSGSFNEQYF. CDR3 bases: TGTGCCAGCAGCCTCACTAGCGGGAGTTTCAACGAGCAGTACTTC.

This chain connects TRBV29-1 to TRBJ1-2, with D maybe TRBD1 (5 bases). Germline V gene data show CDR1 as SQVTM and CDR2 as ANQGSEA. The CDR3 is 11 amino acids. V shed 6 bases and J shed 8 bases, with 13 bases lying between them. The CDR3 is CSVRTSGGYTF. The CDR3 DNA sequence: TGCAGCGTCAGGACAAGCGGGGGCTACACCTTC.

The chain joins TRBV29-1 to TRBJ1-1, with D perhaps matching TRBD1 (6 bases). CDR3 length equals 13 residues. Germline V gives CDR1 SQVTM, CDR2 ANQGSEA. Trimming removed 6 bases from V and 2 bases from J, with 13 bases in between. This CDR3 is CSVSKQGNTEAFF. The CDR3 DNA follows: TGCAGCGTAAGTAAACAGGGAAACACTGAAGCTTTCTTT.

The chain couples TRBV7-8 to TRBJ1-1; no clear D gene. The ends were cut back, 0 bases at V and 11 bases at J, with 13 bases in the middle. From germline, CDR1 is SGHVS and CDR2 FQNEAQ. This CDR3 has 13 amino acids. Here the CDR3 reads CASSLAPGRAAFF. The CDR3 bases are TGTGCCAGCAGCTTAGCCCCCGGGCGGGCCGCTTTCTTT.

This rearrangement joins TRBV7-9 to TRBJ1-5; 10 bases match TRBD1. CDR1 is SEHNR, CDR2 FQNEAQ, per germline (reference sequence). With V trimmed by 5 bases and J by 6 bases, 7 bases remained unmatched. The CDR3 has 15 residues. The CDR3 loop is CASSGPTGGGQPQHF. In DNA, the CDR3 is TGTGCCAGCAGCGGACCGACAGGGGGCGGTCAGCCCCAGCATTTT.

The chain carries TRBV4-1 and TRBJ2-7; the D is unclear. CDR1 and CDR2 (germline): MGHRA, YSYEKL. The V end was cut by 3 bases, the J end by 4 bases, with 16 bases between. There are 15 residues in the CDR3. The chain's CDR3 is CASSQEQQIRYEQYF. The CDR3 DNA reads as TGCGCCAGCAGCCAGGAACAGCAAATAAGGTACGAGCAGTACTTC.

The V and J genes are TRBV6-2 or TRBV6-3 and TRBJ1-6; tentative D call: TRBD1 (5 bases). The CDR3 loop spans 14 amino acids. Germline V gene lookup returns CDR1 MNHEY and CDR2 SVGEGT. V was clipped by 3 bases and J by 7 bases, with 10 bases between them. CDR3 DNA: TGTGCCAGCAGTTATCGGGGGAGGAATTCACCCCTCCACTTT. This translates into CASSYRGRNSPLHF.

The rearrangement links TRBV9 to TRBJ1-1; 9 positions match TRBD1. CDR3 length: 14 amino acids. The germline V gene encodes CDR1 SGDLS and CDR2 YYNGEE. V shed 5 bases, J shed 4 bases, and the junction held 6 bases outside the gene matches. CDR3 region: CASSAGQGSTEAFF. The CDR3, as DNA: TGTGCCAGCAGTGCCGGACAGGGGAGCACTGAAGCTTTCTTT.

This chain links TRBV28 with TRBJ1-1; 11 bases line up with TRBD1. This CDR3 contains 14 residues. Germline assignment: CDR1 MDHEN and CDR2 SYDVKM. The V segment lost 4 bases and the J segment 2 bases; nucleotides outside the gene matches: 0. The DNA for the CDR3 is TGTGCCAGCAGTTGGACAGGGGGCAACACTGAAGCTTTCTTT. Its translation is CASSWTGGNTEAFF.